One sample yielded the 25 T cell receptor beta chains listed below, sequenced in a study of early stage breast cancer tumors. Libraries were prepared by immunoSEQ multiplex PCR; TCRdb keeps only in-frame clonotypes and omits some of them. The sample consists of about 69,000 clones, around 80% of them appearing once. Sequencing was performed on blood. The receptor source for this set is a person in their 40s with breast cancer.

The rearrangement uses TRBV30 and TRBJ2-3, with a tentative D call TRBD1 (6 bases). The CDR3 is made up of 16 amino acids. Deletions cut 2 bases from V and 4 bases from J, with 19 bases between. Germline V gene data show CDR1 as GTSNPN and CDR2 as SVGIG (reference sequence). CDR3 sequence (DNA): TGTGCCTGGAGTCCTCCGTGGGTACAGGGCCCAGATACGCAGTATTTT. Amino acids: CAWSPPWVQGPDTQYF.

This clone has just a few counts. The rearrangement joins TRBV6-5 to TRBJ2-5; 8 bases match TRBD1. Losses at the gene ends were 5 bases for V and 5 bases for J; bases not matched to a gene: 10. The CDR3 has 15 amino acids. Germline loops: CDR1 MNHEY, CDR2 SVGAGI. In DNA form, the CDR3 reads TGTGCCAGCAGTGCCTGGCAGGGGGCAGGGGAGACCCAGTACTTC. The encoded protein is CASSAWQGAGETQYF.

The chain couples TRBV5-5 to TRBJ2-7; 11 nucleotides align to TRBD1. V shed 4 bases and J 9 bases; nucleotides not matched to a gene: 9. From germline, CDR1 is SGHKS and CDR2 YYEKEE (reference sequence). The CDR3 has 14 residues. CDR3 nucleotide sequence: TGTGCCAGCAGCCCCGGGACAGGGGGTTCGGGGCAGTACTTC. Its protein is CASSPGTGGSGQYF.

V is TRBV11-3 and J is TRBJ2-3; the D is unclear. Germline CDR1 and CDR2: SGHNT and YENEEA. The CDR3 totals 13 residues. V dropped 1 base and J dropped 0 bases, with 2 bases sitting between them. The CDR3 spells CASSLASTDTQYF. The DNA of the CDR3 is TGTGCCAGCAGCTTAGCCAGCACAGATACGCAGTATTTT.

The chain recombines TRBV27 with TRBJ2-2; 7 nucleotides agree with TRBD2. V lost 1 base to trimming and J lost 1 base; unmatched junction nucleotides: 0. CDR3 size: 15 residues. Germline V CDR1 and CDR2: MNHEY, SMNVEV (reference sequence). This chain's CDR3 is CASSLLAGNTGELFF. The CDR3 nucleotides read TGTGCCAGCAGTTTATTAGCGGGGAACACCGGGGAGCTGTTTTTT.

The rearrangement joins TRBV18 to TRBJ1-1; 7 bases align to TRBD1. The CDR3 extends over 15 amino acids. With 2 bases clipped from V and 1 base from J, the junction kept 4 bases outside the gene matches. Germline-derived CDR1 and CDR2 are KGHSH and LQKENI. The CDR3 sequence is CASSPKTGSNTEAFF. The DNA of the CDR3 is TGTGCCAGCTCACCAAAGACAGGGTCGAACACTGAAGCTTTCTTT.

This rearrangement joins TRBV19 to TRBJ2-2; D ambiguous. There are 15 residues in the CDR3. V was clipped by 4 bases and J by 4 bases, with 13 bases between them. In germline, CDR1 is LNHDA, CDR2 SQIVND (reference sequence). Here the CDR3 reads CASSTDLYFTGELFF. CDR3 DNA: TGTGCCAGTAGTACAGACCTATACTTCACCGGGGAGCTGTTTTTT.

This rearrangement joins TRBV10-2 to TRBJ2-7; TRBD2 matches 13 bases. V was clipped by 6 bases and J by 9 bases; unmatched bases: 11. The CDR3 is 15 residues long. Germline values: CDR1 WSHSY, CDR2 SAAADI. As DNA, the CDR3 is TGCGCCAGCAGCTCCTCCGGGACTAGCGGGACCGGGCAGTACTTC. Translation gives CASSSSGTSGTGQYF.

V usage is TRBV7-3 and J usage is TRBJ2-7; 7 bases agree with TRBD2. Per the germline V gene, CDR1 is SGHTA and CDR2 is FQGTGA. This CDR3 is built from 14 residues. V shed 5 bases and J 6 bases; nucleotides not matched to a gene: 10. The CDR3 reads CASSLAAGTGEQYF. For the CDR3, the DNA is TGTGCCAGCAGCCTAGCAGCGGGAACTGGCGAGCAGTACTTC.

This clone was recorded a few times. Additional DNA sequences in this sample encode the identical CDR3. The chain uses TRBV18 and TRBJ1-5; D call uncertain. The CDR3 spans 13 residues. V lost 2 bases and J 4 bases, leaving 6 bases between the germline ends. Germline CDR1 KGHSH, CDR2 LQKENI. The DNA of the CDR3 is TGTGCCAGCTCACCAGGTAGTAATCAGCCCCAGCATTTT. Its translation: CASSPGSNQPQHF.

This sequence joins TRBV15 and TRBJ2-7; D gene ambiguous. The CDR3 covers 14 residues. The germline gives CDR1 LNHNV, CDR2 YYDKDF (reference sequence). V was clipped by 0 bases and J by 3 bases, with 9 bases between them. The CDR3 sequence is CATSREYHGYEQYF. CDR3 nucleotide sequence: TGTGCCACCAGCAGAGAGTACCATGGCTACGAGCAGTACTTC.

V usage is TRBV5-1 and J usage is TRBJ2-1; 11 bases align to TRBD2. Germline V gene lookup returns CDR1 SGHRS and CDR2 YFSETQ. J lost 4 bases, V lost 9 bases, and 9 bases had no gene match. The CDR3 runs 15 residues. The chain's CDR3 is CATSLAGDTYNEQFF. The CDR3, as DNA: TGCGCCACTTCACTAGCGGGAGATACTTACAATGAGCAGTTCTTC.

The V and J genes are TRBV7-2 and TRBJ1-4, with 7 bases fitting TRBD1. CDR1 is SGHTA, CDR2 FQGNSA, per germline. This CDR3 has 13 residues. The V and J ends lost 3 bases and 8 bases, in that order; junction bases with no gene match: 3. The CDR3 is CASSFQGGEKLFF. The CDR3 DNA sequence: TGTGCCAGCAGCTTCCAGGGGGGCGAAAAACTGTTTTTT.

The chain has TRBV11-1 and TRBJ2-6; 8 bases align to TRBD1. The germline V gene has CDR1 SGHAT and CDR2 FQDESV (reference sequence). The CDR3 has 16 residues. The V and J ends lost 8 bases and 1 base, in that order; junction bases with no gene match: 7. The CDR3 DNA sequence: TGTGCCAGCGCGGGCGGACAGGGATCTGGGGCCAACGTCCTGACTTTC. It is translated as CASAGGQGSGANVLTF.

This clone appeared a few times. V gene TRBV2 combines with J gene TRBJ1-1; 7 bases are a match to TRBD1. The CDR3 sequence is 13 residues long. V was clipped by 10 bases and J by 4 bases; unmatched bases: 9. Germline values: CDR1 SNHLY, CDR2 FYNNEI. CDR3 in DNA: TGTGCCAACTGGGAGGGGGCAAGCACTGAAGCTTTCTTT. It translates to CANWEGASTEAFF. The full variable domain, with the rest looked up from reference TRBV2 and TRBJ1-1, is EPEVTQTPSHQVTQMGQEVILRCVPISNHLYFYWYRQILGQKVEFLVSFYNNEISEKSEIFDDQFSVERPDGSNFTLKIRSTKLEDSAMYFCANWEGASTEAFFGQGTRLTVV.

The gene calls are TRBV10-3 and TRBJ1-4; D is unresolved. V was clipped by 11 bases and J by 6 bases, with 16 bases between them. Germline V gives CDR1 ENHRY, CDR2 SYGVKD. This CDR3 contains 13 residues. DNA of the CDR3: TGTGCCGCCGGGGAGGCAGGAGATGAAAAACTGTTTTTT. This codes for CAAGEAGDEKLFF.

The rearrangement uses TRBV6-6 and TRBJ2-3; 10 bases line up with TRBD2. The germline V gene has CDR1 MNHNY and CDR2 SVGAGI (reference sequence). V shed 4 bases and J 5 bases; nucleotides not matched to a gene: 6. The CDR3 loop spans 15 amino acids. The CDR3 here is CASSSQREGIDTQYF. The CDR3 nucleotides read TGTGCCAGCAGTTCCCAGCGGGAGGGGATAGATACGCAGTATTTT.

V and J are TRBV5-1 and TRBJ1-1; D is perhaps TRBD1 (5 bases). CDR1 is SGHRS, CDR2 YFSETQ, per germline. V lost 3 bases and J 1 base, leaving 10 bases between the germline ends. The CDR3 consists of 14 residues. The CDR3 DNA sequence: TGCGCCAGCAGCTCGGTGGGGGGGAACACTGAAGCTTTCTTT. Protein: CASSSVGGNTEAFF.

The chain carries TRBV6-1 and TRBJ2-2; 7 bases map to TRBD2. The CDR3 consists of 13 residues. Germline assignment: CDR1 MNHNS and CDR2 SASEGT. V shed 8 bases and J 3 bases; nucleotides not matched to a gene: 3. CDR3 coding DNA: TGTGCCAGCGGACTAGAAGACACCGGGGAGCTGTTTTTT. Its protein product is CASGLEDTGELFF.

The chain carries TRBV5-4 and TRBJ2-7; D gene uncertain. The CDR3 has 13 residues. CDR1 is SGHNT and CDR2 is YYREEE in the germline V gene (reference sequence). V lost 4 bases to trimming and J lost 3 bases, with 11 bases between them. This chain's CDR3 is CASSPDRDYEQYF. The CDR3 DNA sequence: TGTGCCAGCAGCCCGGACCGAGACTACGAGCAGTACTTC.

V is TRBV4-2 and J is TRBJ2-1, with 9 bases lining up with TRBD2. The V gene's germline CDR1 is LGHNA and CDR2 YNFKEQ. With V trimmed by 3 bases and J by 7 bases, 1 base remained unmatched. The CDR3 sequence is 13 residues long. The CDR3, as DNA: TGTGCCAGCAGCCAGGGACTAGCAAATGAGCAGTTCTTC. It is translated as CASSQGLANEQFF.

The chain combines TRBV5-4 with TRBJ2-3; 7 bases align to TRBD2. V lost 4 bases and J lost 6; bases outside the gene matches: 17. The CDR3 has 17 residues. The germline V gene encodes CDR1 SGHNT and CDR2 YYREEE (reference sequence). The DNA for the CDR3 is TGTGCCAGCAGCCCAAGCCCTTCTAGCGGAGCGGGCGATACGCAGTATTTT. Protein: CASSPSPSSGAGDTQYF. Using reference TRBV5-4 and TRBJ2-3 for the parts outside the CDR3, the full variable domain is ETGVTQSPTHLIKTRGQQVTLRCSSQSGHNTVSWYQQALGQGPQFIFQYYREEENGRGNFPPRFSGLQFPNYSSELNVNALELDDSALYLCASSPSPSSGAGDTQYFGPGTRLTVL.

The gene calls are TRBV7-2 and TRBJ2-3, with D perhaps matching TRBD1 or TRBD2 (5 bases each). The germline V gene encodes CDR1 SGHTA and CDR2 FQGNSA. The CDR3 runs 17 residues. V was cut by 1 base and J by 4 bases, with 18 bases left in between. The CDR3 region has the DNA TGTGCCAGCAGCTTAGTACTGTTTACGGGACCGCCAGATACGCAGTATTTT. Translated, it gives CASSLVLFTGPPDTQYF.

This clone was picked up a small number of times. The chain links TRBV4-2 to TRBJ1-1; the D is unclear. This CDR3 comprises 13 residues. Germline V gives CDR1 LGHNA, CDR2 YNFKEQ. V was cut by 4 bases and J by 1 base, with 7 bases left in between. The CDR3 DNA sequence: TGTGCCAGCAGCCTACAGAAGAACACTGAAGCTTTCTTT. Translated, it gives CASSLQKNTEAFF.

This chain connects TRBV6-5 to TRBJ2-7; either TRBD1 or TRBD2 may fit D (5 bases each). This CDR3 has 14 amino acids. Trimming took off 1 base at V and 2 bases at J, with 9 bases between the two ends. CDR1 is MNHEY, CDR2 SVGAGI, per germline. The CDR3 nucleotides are TGTGCCAGCAGTTACTGGCAGGGAGCCTACGAGCAGTACTTC. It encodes CASSYWQGAYEQYF.